This T cell receptor (beta chain) comes out of a study of cytomegalovirus exposure and HLA in healthy donors. This CDR3 region has 18 residues. The germline V gene encodes CDR1 SGDLS and CDR2 YYNGEE. The V segment lost 0 bases and the J segment 9 bases; nucleotides outside the gene matches: 12. The PCR employed 60 Vbeta primers together with 13 Jbeta primers. Assay used: immunoSEQ multiplex PCR; TCRdb lists only in-frame clones, some missing. The sample yields 130,000 or so clones, 75% to 90% seen once. The sample taken for sequencing was PBMCs. This TCR came from a woman aged 25 to 39 in good health and CMV-seropositive. The chain links TRBV9 to TRBJ2-3; TRBD2 agrees at 14 bases. In DNA form, the CDR3 reads TGTGCCAGCAGCGTAGGGGGGACTAGCGGGAGTCGCCATATAACGCAGTATTTT. Translating it yields CASSVGGTSGSRHITQYF.